This is a list of T cell receptor beta chains from one sample in a study of blood T cells in healthy people across ages. TCRdb reprocessed the 5' RACE reads with MiXCR, giving one entry per CDR3 protein. This table holds approximately 730,000 distinct CDR3 sequences, about 40% found once. Sequencing was done on a sample of blood. All receptors derive from a woman between 55 and 75 years old in good health. Both conserved end residues are part of each CDR3. Fields, in order: J gene, clone size, D gene, V gene, CDR3 DNA, CDR3 protein. D genes are given only for firm matches. Where a row states a size, it is once, few, many or the class of an expanded clone; other rows omit it.

>TRBJ2-7|-|TRBD1|TRBV12-3/TRBV12-4
TGTGCCAGCAGTCCCCGGACAGGGACCCTTACCTACGAGCAGTACTTC
CASSPRTGTLTYEQYF
>TRBJ1-2|-|-|TRBV14
TGTGCCAGCAGCCAGGGTCAGTACTATGGCTACACCTTC
CASSQGQYYGYTF
>TRBJ1-4|many|-|TRBV29-1
TGCAGCGTTGCTATGGGGCATCATGAAAAACTGTTTTTT
CSVAMGHHEKLFF
>TRBJ2-7|few|TRBD2|TRBV6-2/TRBV6-3
TGTGCCAGCAGTTACAGCGGACTAGCGGGAACCTACAATGAGCAGTACTTC
CASSYSGLAGTYNEQYF
>TRBJ2-6|-|-|TRBV9
TGTGCCAGTAGCGCGAGGAGGGGAACTCTCTCTGGGGCCAACGTCCTGACTTTC
CASSARRGTLSGANVLTF
>TRBJ2-2|-|-|TRBV9
TGTGCCAGCAGCGTAGAGGGCGTCGGGGAGCTGTTTTTT
CASSVEGVGELFF
>TRBJ2-7|few|TRBD2|TRBV20-1
TGCAGTGCTGCCCCACTAGCGGGATGGGGGGAGCAGTACTTC
CSAAPLAGWGEQYF
>TRBJ1-2|few|-|TRBV3-1
TGTGCCAGCAGCGGGTTTAACTATGGCTACACCTTC
CASSGFNYGYTF
>TRBJ2-1|-|TRBD2|TRBV27
TGTGCCAGCAGCCCCCGGCCAGCGGGGAATTGCAATGAGCAGTTCTTC
CASSPRPAGNCNEQFF
>TRBJ1-1|few|-|TRBV18
TGTGCCAGCTCACCCTCGGTCGACACTGAAGCTTTCTTT
CASSPSVDTEAFF
>TRBJ2-1|once|-|TRBV7-6
TGTGCCAGCAGCTTAGAGCCTTCGGTAAATGAGCAGTTCTTC
CASSLEPSVNEQFF
>TRBJ2-4|-|-|TRBV4-1
TGCGCCAGCAGCCAAGAGGTGGGGGCCAAAAACATTCAGTACTTC
CASSQEVGAKNIQYF
>TRBJ2-5|-|-|TRBV12-3/TRBV12-4
TGTGCCAGCATGGAGGGAACCGGCCAGCGGACCCAGTACTTC
CASMEGTGQRTQYF
>TRBJ2-1|-|TRBD2|TRBV29-1
TGCAGCGTTGAAGGACTAGCGGGAGAGTATGAGCAGTTCTTC
CSVEGLAGEYEQFF
>TRBJ2-3|-|TRBD2|TRBV5-1
TGCGCCAGCAGGATCAGCGGGGGTAGCACAGATACGCAGTATTTT
CASRISGGSTDTQYF
>TRBJ2-5|-|TRBD2|TRBV15
TGTGCCACCAGCTTTGGCGGGAGGGCCGAGGGAGAGACCCAGTACTTC
CATSFGGRAEGETQYF
>TRBJ2-5|few|TRBD2|TRBV5-1
TGCGCCAGCAGCGGCGGGACTAGCGGGCAAGAGACCCAGTACTTC
CASSGGTSGQETQYF
>TRBJ1-1|many|-|TRBV12-3/TRBV12-4
TGTGCCAGCAGTTTGGGGGCTGATACTGAAGCTTTCTTT
CASSLGADTEAFF
>TRBJ2-1|few|TRBD2|TRBV7-9
TGTGCTATAAGTTCCGGGACTAGCGAATACAATGAGCAGTTCTTC
CAISSGTSEYNEQFF
>TRBJ2-5|-|-|TRBV4-1
TGCGCCAGCAGCCAAGACGGGAGGGGGCCCCAAGAGACCCAGTACTTC
CASSQDGRGPQETQYF
>TRBJ2-3|-|-|TRBV5-1
TGCGCCAGCAGCTTGCCTTCGGAGGGGAGGCATCTATATACGCAGTATTTT
CASSLPSEGRHLYTQYF
>TRBJ2-7|few|-|TRBV12-3/TRBV12-4
TGTGCCAGCAGTTGGGGCGGCGAGCAGTACTTC
CASSWGGEQYF
>TRBJ2-5|-|-|TRBV6-2/TRBV6-3
TGTGCCAGCAGTTACTCGAGAGGGGACCAAGAGACCCAGTACTTC
CASSYSRGDQETQYF
>TRBJ2-1|few|-|TRBV27
TGTGCCAGCAGGACTTGGGACGGGTACAATGAGCAGTTCTTC
CASRTWDGYNEQFF
>TRBJ2-1|-|-|TRBV20-1
TGCAGTGCTAGAGCCCCGGACGGTGGAAACAATGAGCAGTTCTTC
CSARAPDGGNNEQFF
>TRBJ1-5|few|TRBD1|TRBV12-3/TRBV12-4
TGTGCCAGCAGGGTAGGGACAGCGAATCAGCCCCAGCATTTT
CASRVGTANQPQHF
>TRBJ2-3|few|TRBD2|TRBV9
TGTGCCAGCAGCGGCCGACTAGCCGCAGATACGCAGTATTTT
CASSGRLAADTQYF
>TRBJ1-2|-|-|TRBV14
TGTGCCAGCAGCCAGGCCTACATGGGGGGCTACACCTTC
CASSQAYMGGYTF
>TRBJ2-4|-|TRBD2|TRBV20-1
TGCAGTGCTGTAGCGGGAGGGAAGGACGGGCAGTACTTC
CSAVAGGKDGQYF
>TRBJ2-7|many|-|TRBV28
TGTGCCAGCAGTTCCGCGGCCGGCAGTTCCTACGAGCAGTACTTC
CASSSAAGSSYEQYF
>TRBJ2-5|few|TRBD2|TRBV27
TGTGCCAGCAGTTTAAAGCGGGATCAAGAGACCCAGTACTTC
CASSLKRDQETQYF
>TRBJ2-7|-|TRBD2|TRBV28
TGTGCCAGCAGTTTACTCCGCTGGCCTGGACTAGCGCAAGCCTACGAGCAGTACTTC
CASSLLRWPGLAQAYEQYF
>TRBJ2-3|few|TRBD2|TRBV3-1
TGTGCCAGCAGCCTCCTCCATAGGACTAGCGGGCCCAGCACAGATACGCAGTATTTT
CASSLLHRTSGPSTDTQYF
>TRBJ2-3|-|-|TRBV18
TGTGCCAGCTCACCAGATGGGGCCACAAGCACAGATACGCAGTATTTT
CASSPDGATSTDTQYF
>TRBJ1-2|-|TRBD1|TRBV12-3/TRBV12-4
TGTGCCAGCAGTTTGACAGGGGGGACATATGGCTACACCTTC
CASSLTGGTYGYTF
>TRBJ1-2|-|TRBD1|TRBV3-1
TGTGCCAGCAGCCAAGTCGGACAGGGCCATAACTATGGCTACACCTTC
CASSQVGQGHNYGYTF
>TRBJ2-5|few|-|TRBV12-3/TRBV12-4
TGTGCCAGCAGGCTGGGAGGGGGGGCCCCTCAAGAGACCCAGTACTTC
CASRLGGGAPQETQYF
>TRBJ2-1|-|TRBD2|TRBV6-2/TRBV6-3
TGTGCCAGCAGTAAAGCCGGGACTAGCGGGAGCAATAAGCAGTTCTTC
CASSKAGTSGSNKQFF
>TRBJ2-2|few|-|TRBV29-1
TGCAGCGTTGAGCCAGGACCCGGGGAGCTGTTTTTT
CSVEPGPGELFF
>TRBJ2-5|few|-|TRBV2
TGTGCCAGCAGTGATCGGGGGGCACAAGAGACCCAGTACTTC
CASSDRGAQETQYF
>TRBJ2-4|few|TRBD1|TRBV7-9
TGTGCCAGCAGCCTCGAATGGACAGGGGGATTGGGAAACATTCAGTACTTC
CASSLEWTGGLGNIQYF
>TRBJ1-5|-|-|TRBV20-1
TGCAGTGCTAGAGGGTACGGGAATCAGCCCCAGCATTTT
CSARGYGNQPQHF
>TRBJ2-5|few|-|TRBV2
TGTGCCAGTGGACTACCGTATGAGACCCAGTACTTC
CASGLPYETQYF
>TRBJ2-4|few|-|TRBV20-1
TGCAGTGCTAGGGCTAGGACGGCCAAAAACATTCAGTACTTC
CSARARTAKNIQYF
>TRBJ2-7|-|TRBD1|TRBV12-3/TRBV12-4
TGTGCCAGCAGCCCATCGATCGGGGACAGCTCCTACGAGCAGTACTTC
CASSPSIGDSSYEQYF
>TRBJ2-1|-|-|TRBV6-2/TRBV6-3
TGTGCCAGCAGCCGGGACCACAGCTCCTACAATAAGCAGTTCTTC
CASSRDHSSYNKQFF
>TRBJ2-1|-|-|TRBV28
TGTGCCAGTAACAGTGACAATGAGCAGTTCTTC
CASNSDNEQFF
>TRBJ2-1|-|-|TRBV7-9
TGTGCCAGCAGCTTAGGGACGCTACACAATGAGCAGTTCTTC
CASSLGTLHNEQFF